These T cell receptor beta chains were read from a single sample in a study of T cell changes during pregnancy in multiple sclerosis. Some clones are missing from TCRdb's copy, which holds only in-frame ones; the method was immunoSEQ multiplex PCR. Of about 61,000 clones listed, just under 90% are singletons. The sample here was peripheral blood, taken in the first trimester of pregnancy. These receptors were obtained from a female donor in good health, enrolled as a control in a pregnancy study. Both conserved end residues are part of each CDR3. D genes are given only for firm matches. Not all rows give a size; the values are once, few, many and, for expanded clones, a class.

V,J,size,D,CDR3,DNA
TRBV27,TRBJ1-2,NA,NA,CASSSEGHRAGGYTF,TGTGCCAGCAGTTCGGAGGGCCATCGAGCTGGTGGCTACACCTTC
TRBV27,TRBJ1-1,NA,TRBD1,CASTSQGAANTEAFF,TGTGCCAGCACCTCGCAGGGGGCAGCGAACACTGAAGCTTTCTTT
TRBV7-9,TRBJ2-3,NA,TRBD2,CASSVRNGGASQYF,TGTGCCAGCAGCGTACGGAACGGGGGGGCCTCCCAGTATTTT
TRBV4-1,TRBJ2-7,NA,TRBD1,CASSTRDRGGYEQYF,TGCGCCAGCAGCACCCGGGACAGGGGGGGCTACGAGCAGTACTTC
TRBV19,TRBJ2-4,NA,NA,CASSIKDSKNIQYF,TGTGCCAGTAGTATAAAGGACAGTAAAAACATTCAGTACTTC
TRBV27,TRBJ1-1,NA,NA,CASSLSAGWNTEAFF,TGTGCCAGCAGTTTATCGGCAGGGTGGAACACTGAAGCTTTCTTT
TRBV10-3,TRBJ1-1,NA,NA,CAISELHLTGNTEAFF,TGTGCCATCAGTGAGCTCCATTTGACAGGGAACACTGAAGCTTTCTTT
TRBV5-6,TRBJ2-7,once,TRBD1,CASSLGADRAYEQYF,TGTGCCAGCAGCCTAGGTGCCGACAGGGCCTACGAGCAGTACTTC
TRBV2,TRBJ2-7,NA,NA,CASRATGKAYEQYF,TGTGCCAGCAGGGCCACAGGTAAAGCCTACGAGCAGTACTTC
TRBV2,TRBJ2-5,NA,TRBD1,CASSSQGARETQYF,TGTGCCAGCAGTTCACAGGGGGCCAGGGAGACCCAGTACTTC
TRBV4-3,TRBJ1-1,NA,TRBD1,CASAPDRATEAFF,TGCGCCAGCGCACCGGACAGGGCTACTGAAGCTTTCTTT
TRBV30,TRBJ2-3,NA,NA,CAWKLQGTDTQYF,TGTGCCTGGAAACTCCAGGGCACAGATACGCAGTATTTT
TRBV5-7,TRBJ2-7,NA,TRBD1,CATHYTGTGTSNTAYEQYF,TGTGCCACCCACTATACCGGGACAGGGACGTCCAACACCGCCTACGAGCAGTACTTC
TRBV14,TRBJ2-3,NA,NA,CASSQLTGGRTDTQYF,TGTGCCAGCAGCCAACTGACAGGAGGACGCACAGATACGCAGTATTTT
TRBV7-9,TRBJ2-1,NA,NA,CASSSRYNEQFF,TGTGCCAGCAGCAGCCGTTACAATGAGCAGTTCTTC
TRBV6-4,TRBJ2-1,NA,TRBD2,CASSDSGEGEQFF,TGTGCCAGCAGTGACTCGGGGGAGGGTGAGCAGTTCTTC
TRBV5-1,TRBJ2-5,NA,TRBD1,CASSLAGQGETQYF,TGCGCCAGCAGCTTGGCGGGACAGGGAGAGACCCAGTACTTC
TRBV11-1,TRBJ2-7,NA,NA,CASSLEPRVYEQYF,TGTGCCAGCAGCTTAGAGCCCAGGGTCTACGAGCAGTACTTC
TRBV5-3,TRBJ2-7,few,NA,CARIRGYYEQYF,TGTGCCAGAATTAGGGGGTACTACGAGCAGTACTTC
TRBV2,TRBJ1-1,few,NA,CASSSGTPRTEAFF,TGTGCCAGCAGCTCAGGGACACCACGCACTGAAGCTTTCTTT
TRBV9,TRBJ1-1,once,TRBD1,CASSVDWGQGGTEAFF,TGTGCCAGCAGCGTAGATTGGGGACAGGGAGGAACTGAAGCTTTCTTT
TRBV5-1,TRBJ1-1,NA,TRBD1,CASSTDRGSEAFF,TGCGCCAGCAGCACAGACAGGGGCTCTGAAGCTTTCTTT
TRBV27,TRBJ2-2,NA,TRBD2,CASSPQSGAAPGELFF,TGTGCCAGCAGTCCCCAAAGCGGGGCAGCCCCCGGGGAGCTGTTTTTT
TRBV10-3,TRBJ2-1,NA,TRBD2,CAISVLAGAYNEQFF,TGTGCCATCAGCGTCCTAGCGGGGGCCTACAATGAGCAGTTCTTC
TRBV15,TRBJ2-1,NA,NA,CATSRGGQGGNEQFF,TGTGCCACCAGCCGGGGGGGGCAGGGGGGGAATGAGCAGTTCTTC
TRBV30,TRBJ2-3,NA,NA,CAWSGGPLDTQYF,TGTGCCTGGAGCGGGGGGCCTTTGGATACGCAGTATTTT
TRBV7-2,TRBJ2-1,NA,TRBD2,CASSPSGGASGDEQFF,TGTGCCAGCAGCCCCTCGGGGGGGGCCTCAGGGGATGAGCAGTTCTTC
TRBV29-1,TRBJ2-1,few,NA,CSVEEGAGNEQFF,TGCAGCGTTGAAGAGGGGGCTGGCAATGAGCAGTTCTTC
TRBV18,TRBJ1-2,NA,NA,CASSPNDRSNYGYTF,TGTGCCAGCTCACCAAATGACAGATCTAACTATGGCTACACCTTC
TRBV7-9,TRBJ1-1,NA,TRBD1,CASSPWDREAFF,TGTGCCAGCAGCCCTTGGGACAGGGAAGCTTTCTTT
TRBV30,TRBJ1-1,few,NA,CAWRGGGTLNTEAFF,TGTGCCTGGAGGGGGGGTGGGACTCTGAACACTGAAGCTTTCTTT
TRBV18,TRBJ1-1,NA,NA,CASSPNPRDTEAFF,TGTGCCAGCTCACCAAACCCGCGGGACACTGAAGCTTTCTTT
TRBV4-3,TRBJ1-4,once,NA,CASSQGTGRTNEKLFF,TGCGCCAGCAGCCAAGGCACAGGCAGAACTAATGAAAAACTGTTTTTT
TRBV19,TRBJ1-1,NA,TRBD1,CASRSGGETEAFF,TGTGCCAGTAGGTCAGGGGGCGAGACTGAAGCTTTCTTT
TRBV6-4,TRBJ1-2,NA,TRBD1,CASSEGVQGAYYGYTF,TGTGCCAGCAGTGAAGGGGTACAGGGGGCGTACTATGGCTACACCTTC
TRBV19,TRBJ1-2,few,TRBD1,CASSIATGVYGYTF,TGTGCCAGTAGTATAGCCACAGGGGTCTATGGCTACACCTTC
TRBV19,TRBJ1-4,NA,TRBD1,CASSGTGPNEKLFF,TGTGCCAGTAGTGGGACAGGGCCTAATGAAAAACTGTTTTTT
TRBV4-2,TRBJ2-3,once,NA,CASSQGQRATDTQYF,TGTGCCAGCAGCCAAGGGCAGCGAGCCACAGATACGCAGTATTTT
TRBV30,TRBJ1-1,NA,NA,CAWSQSGDTEAFF,TGTGCCTGGAGCCAGTCGGGGGATACTGAAGCTTTCTTT
TRBV19,TRBJ1-4,NA,NA,CASSLDGQNEKLFF,TGTGCCAGTAGTCTCGACGGACAGAATGAAAAACTGTTTTTT
TRBV4-1,TRBJ2-1,NA,TRBD1,CASSPTRTGRNYNEQFF,TGCGCCAGCAGCCCAACCCGGACAGGTAGAAACTACAATGAGCAGTTCTTC
TRBV5-4,TRBJ2-3,NA,TRBD2,CASSWGGGGTDTQYF,TGTGCCAGCAGCTGGGGAGGCGGGGGTACAGATACGCAGTATTTT
TRBV5-4,TRBJ1-4,NA,NA,CASSEQLGTNEKLFF,TGTGCCAGCAGCGAACAGCTGGGCACTAATGAAAAACTGTTTTTT
TRBV7-2,TRBJ2-7,NA,NA,CASSLAFELLYEQYF,TGTGCCAGCAGCTTAGCGTTTGAACTCCTCTACGAGCAGTACTTC
TRBV9,TRBJ1-1,few,NA,CASSVGGGLDTEAFF,TGTGCCAGCAGCGTAGGTGGGGGGTTGGACACTGAAGCTTTCTTT
TRBV30,TRBJ1-2,NA,NA,CAWSPGDGYTF,TGTGCCTGGAGTCCCGGGGATGGCTACACCTTC
TRBV5-4,TRBJ2-1,NA,TRBD1,CASSFGTGGGNEQFF,TGTGCCAGCAGCTTCGGGACAGGGGGCGGGAATGAGCAGTTCTTC
TRBV7-2,TRBJ2-7,NA,NA,CASSSQGSSIYEQYF,TGTGCCAGCAGCAGTCAGGGATCCAGTATATACGAGCAGTACTTC
TRBV7-2,TRBJ1-6,NA,TRBD1,CASSQHRGPLHF,TGTGCCAGCAGCCAACACAGGGGTCCCCTCCACTTT
TRBV30,TRBJ2-7,NA,TRBD1,CACWDRSYEQYF,TGTGCCTGCTGGGACAGGAGCTACGAGCAGTACTTC
TRBV7-9,TRBJ2-5,NA,TRBD1,CASSLKGGLETQYF,TGTGCCAGCAGCTTAAAAGGGGGCCTAGAGACCCAGTACTTC
TRBV19,TRBJ1-5,NA,NA,CASSIRTGYSNQPQHF,TGTGCCAGTAGTATCCGGACTGGTTATAGCAATCAGCCCCAGCATTTT
TRBV14,TRBJ2-7,NA,NA,CASSDARTGSEAYEQYF,TGTGCCAGCAGCGACGCGAGAACAGGGAGTGAAGCCTACGAGCAGTACTTC
TRBV4-2,TRBJ1-6,NA,NA,CASSQALQASSPLHF,TGTGCCAGCAGCCAAGCCTTACAGGCGAGTTCACCCCTCCACTTT
TRBV5-6,TRBJ1-3,NA,TRBD1,CASSLGRGLWGSGNTIYF,TGTGCCAGCAGCTTGGGCAGGGGGCTCTGGGGCTCTGGAAACACCATATATTTT